A selection of T cell receptor beta chains follows, all from one sample in a study of Ad26.COV2.S vaccination and SARS-CoV-2 variants. Sequenced by immunoSEQ multiplex PCR; TCRdb stores in-frame clones only, minus some. The repertoire has over 250,000 clones, 87% of them found once; the top ten carry approximately 3.3%. Sequences were derived from peripheral blood, sampled in a trial of Ad26.COV2.S vaccine versus placebo. The receptor source for this set is a person aged 18 to 59 who received the Ad26.COV2.S COVID-19 vaccine or a placebo. Each CDR3 is given with its conserved first and last residue. D genes are given only for firm matches. Only some rows state a clone size, as once, few, many or a class for expanded clones.

TRBD1 | TRBJ2-5 | . | TRBV27 | CASSRGGWETQYF | TGTGCCAGCAGCCGAGGGGGCTGGGAGACCCAGTACTTC
. | TRBJ1-1 | once | TRBV20-1 | CSARAWGEAFF | TGCAGTGCTAGGGCATGGGGTGAAGCTTTCTTT
TRBD2 | TRBJ2-7 | . | TRBV9 | CASSGERGKFYEQYF | TGTGCCAGCAGCGGCGAGCGGGGGAAGTTCTACGAGCAGTACTTC
TRBD2 | TRBJ2-3 | . | TRBV27 | CASSPTGLAGGKRTDTQYF | TGTGCCAGCAGTCCAACGGGACTAGCGGGGGGTAAACGCACAGATACGCAGTATTTT
. | TRBJ1-6 | . | TRBV27 | CASSSALTDSYNSPLHF | TGTGCCAGCAGTTCCGCTCTTACCGATTCCTATAATTCACCCCTCCACTTT
. | TRBJ1-6 | . | TRBV5-4 | CASSLEGNSPLHF | TGTGCCAGCAGCTTGGAAGGGAATTCACCCCTCCACTTT
TRBD1 | TRBJ1-5 | . | TRBV27 | CASSSGQGERPQHF | TGTGCCAGCAGTTCGGGACAGGGGGAGCGGCCCCAGCATTTT
TRBD2 | TRBJ2-6 | once | TRBV27 | CASSFKGTSGRAGSGANVLTF | TGTGCCAGCAGTTTTAAGGGAACTAGCGGGAGGGCCGGTAGTGGGGCCAACGTCCTGACTTTC
TRBD2 | TRBJ2-3 | . | TRBV10-2 | CASISGRAVDTQYF | TGCGCCAGCATAAGCGGGAGGGCCGTAGATACGCAGTATTTT
. | TRBJ2-1 | . | TRBV5-1 | CASSALATYNEQFF | TGCGCCAGCAGCGCCCTAGCGACCTACAATGAGCAGTTCTTC
TRBD1 | TRBJ2-1 | once | TRBV7-2 | CASSPGQGGHNEQFF | TGTGCCAGCAGCCCGGGACAGGGTGGTCACAATGAGCAGTTCTTC
. | TRBJ1-1 | . | TRBV7-2 | CASSPPPRGNTEAFF | TGTGCCAGCAGCCCCCCCCCGCGGGGGAACACTGAAGCTTTCTTT
. | TRBJ1-5 | . | TRBV19 | CASSINPVPNEPQHF | TGTGCCAGTAGTATCAATCCGGTACCCAACGAGCCCCAGCATTTT
. | TRBJ2-7 | . | TRBV5-4 | CASSLDRAYEQYF | TGTGCCAGCAGCCTGGACAGAGCCTACGAGCAGTACTTC
. | TRBJ1-5 | once | TRBV30 | CAWSVQRGAYSNQPQHF | TGTGCCTGGAGTGTACAAAGGGGGGCCTATAGCAATCAGCCCCAGCATTTT
. | TRBJ1-3 | . | TRBV12-5 | CASGFASSGNTIYF | TGTGCTAGTGGTTTTGCCAGCTCTGGAAACACCATATATTTT
. | TRBJ2-3 | . | TRBV6-2/TRBV6-3 | CASSYQGSDTQYF | TGTGCCAGCAGTTACCAGGGCTCAGATACGCAGTATTTT
TRBD1 | TRBJ2-7 | . | TRBV7-9 | CASSAAGTGPYEQYF | TGTGCCAGCAGCGCCGCCGGGACAGGTCCCTACGAGCAGTACTTC
TRBD1 | TRBJ1-6 | . | TRBV9 | CASSFLGQGNSPLHF | TGTGCCAGCAGCTTCTTAGGACAGGGAAATTCACCCCTCCACTTT
. | TRBJ2-2 | once | TRBV20-1 | CSASEGAPGELFF | TGCAGTGCTAGTGAAGGGGCCCCCGGGGAGCTGTTTTTT
TRBD2 | TRBJ2-6 | . | TRBV19 | CASSFSGGDGANVLTF | TGTGCCAGTAGTTTTTCCGGGGGGGATGGGGCCAACGTCCTGACTTTC
. | TRBJ2-1 | . | TRBV2 | CASREGVRTPPVNEQFF | TGTGCCAGCAGGGAGGGGGTTAGGACCCCACCCGTCAATGAGCAGTTCTTC
. | TRBJ1-1 | . | TRBV19 | CASSNLLLGVPEAFF | TGTGCCAGTAGCAATCTACTTTTAGGGGTGCCTGAAGCTTTCTTT
. | TRBJ1-2 | . | TRBV5-5 | CASSQSPGPNYGYTF | TGTGCCAGCAGCCAGTCGCCAGGCCCTAACTATGGCTACACCTTC
. | TRBJ1-1 | . | TRBV6-5 | CASRQPNTEAFF | TGTGCCAGCAGACAGCCGAACACTGAAGCTTTCTTT
. | TRBJ2-5 | . | TRBV13 | CASSESSETQYF | TGTGCCAGCAGCGAAAGTTCGGAGACCCAGTACTTC
. | TRBJ2-3 | . | TRBV10-3 | CAISESTVTDTQYF | TGTGCCATCAGTGAGTCGACAGTCACAGATACGCAGTATTTT
TRBD2 | TRBJ2-1 | . | TRBV18 | CASSPPGLAGGYNEQFF | TGTGCCAGCTCACCGCCCGGACTAGCGGGGGGGTACAATGAGCAGTTCTTC
. | TRBJ2-1 | . | TRBV5-1 | CASSLGLTYDSSYNEQFF | TGCGCCAGCAGCCTTGGTTTAACCTACGACAGCTCCTACAATGAGCAGTTCTTC
TRBD2 | TRBJ2-3 | once | TRBV27 | CASRSWGGDTDTQYF | TGTGCCAGCAGGTCTTGGGGGGGGGACACAGATACGCAGTATTTT
TRBD2 | TRBJ2-3 | . | TRBV18 | CASSPTSGTDTQYF | TGTGCCAGCTCACCTACTAGCGGTACAGATACGCAGTATTTT
. | TRBJ2-2 | . | TRBV27 | CASSPPTWPGELFF | TGTGCCAGCAGTCCACCCACCTGGCCCGGGGAGCTGTTTTTT
. | TRBJ2-2 | . | TRBV5-1 | CASSLADLGGPGELFF | TGCGCCAGCAGCTTGGCTGACCTCGGGGGGCCTGGGGAGCTGTTTTTT
. | TRBJ2-7 | . | TRBV6-2/TRBV6-3 | CASSWPGGPASYEQYF | TGTGCCAGCAGTTGGCCGGGGGGCCCAGCTTCCTACGAGCAGTACTTC
TRBD2 | TRBJ2-3 | . | TRBV5-1 | CASSLPAGVADTQYF | TGCGCCAGCAGCTTGCCAGCGGGAGTCGCAGATACGCAGTATTTT
TRBD1 | TRBJ1-2 | . | TRBV25-1 | CASSPTGGQGNGYTF | TGTGCCAGCAGTCCAACAGGGGGACAGGGCAATGGCTACACCTTC
. | TRBJ1-1 | . | TRBV5-1 | CASSLESQPNTEAFF | TGCGCCAGCAGCTTAGAATCGCAACCGAACACTGAAGCTTTCTTT
TRBD1 | TRBJ2-1 | . | TRBV28 | CATSGTVYNEQFF | TGTGCCACCTCCGGGACAGTCTACAATGAGCAGTTCTTC
. | TRBJ1-6 | . | TRBV3-1/TRBV3-2 | CASSQVLRAGGSPLHF | TGTGCCAGCAGCCAAGTGCTCAGGGCAGGTGGTTCACCCCTCCACTTT
. | TRBJ2-2 | once | TRBV9 | CASSAEGHLGGTGELFF | TGTGCCAGCAGCGCCGAAGGACACCTCGGTGGCACCGGGGAGCTGTTTTTT
TRBD2 | TRBJ2-7 | . | TRBV9 | CASSVGDSGTSGYKQYF | TGTGCCAGCAGCGTAGGTGACTCCGGGACTAGCGGGTACAAGCAGTACTTC
. | TRBJ2-1 | . | TRBV25-1 | CASSLSSYNEQFF | TGTGCCAGCAGCCTGAGCTCCTACAATGAGCAGTTCTTC
TRBD1 | TRBJ2-5 | . | TRBV15 | CATSRDRGQETQYF | TGTGCCACCAGCAGAGACAGGGGGCAAGAGACCCAGTACTTC
. | TRBJ1-5 | . | TRBV6-5 | CASSVQARGQPQHF | TGTGCCAGCAGCGTACAAGCGCGAGGCCAGCCCCAGCATTTT
TRBD1 | TRBJ1-6 | . | TRBV27 | CASKLDRANNSPLHF | TGTGCCAGCAAACTGGACAGGGCAAATAATTCACCCCTCCACTTT
. | TRBJ2-7 | once | TRBV1 | CTSSQLLWEDSSSYEQYF | TGCACCAGCAGCCAACTCCTCTGGGAAGACTCGAGCTCCTACGAGCAGTACTTC
. | TRBJ1-4 | . | TRBV7-9 | CASSLGLTGLATNEKLFF | TGTGCCAGCAGCTTGGGGTTGACAGGCCTTGCAACTAATGAAAAACTGTTTTTT
TRBD1 | TRBJ2-1 | . | TRBV30 | CAWDRGSYNEQFF | TGTGCCTGGGACAGGGGTTCCTACAATGAGCAGTTCTTC
TRBD1 | TRBJ2-7 | . | TRBV19 | CASSTTGGRPYEQYF | TGTGCCAGTAGTACAACAGGGGGCAGACCCTACGAGCAGTACTTC
. | TRBJ2-1 | . | TRBV11-2 | CASSLSSPAYNEQFF | TGTGCCAGCAGCTTATCGTCCCCAGCCTACAATGAGCAGTTCTTC
. | TRBJ1-5 | . | TRBV7-9 | CASSFPGNNQPQHF | TGTGCCAGCAGCTTCCCAGGGAACAATCAGCCCCAGCATTTT